These 3 T cell receptor beta chains originate from one sample sequenced in a study of cytomegalovirus exposure and HLA in healthy donors. The PCR made use of 60 Vbeta and 13 Jbeta primers. Profiled with immunoSEQ multiplex PCR; TCRdb holds only in-frame clones, not every one. This table holds about 93,000 clones, approximately 80% found once. Sequenced material: PBMCs. Receptors originate from a woman aged 40-49 years in good health and CMV-seronegative.

The chain carries TRBV9 and TRBJ2-1; D possibly corresponds to TRBD1 (6 bases). The CDR3 is made up of 18 amino acids. The germline V gene encodes CDR1 SGDLS and CDR2 YYNGEE. The V end was cut by 1 base, the J end by 3 bases, with 20 bases between. The CDR3 DNA reads TGTGCCAGCAGCGTATGGGCCGCCTCGGCAGGGGACTACAATGAGCAGTTCTTC. It yields the protein CASSVWAASAGDYNEQFF.

This clone is a singleton in its sample. The V gene is TRBV9, the J gene TRBJ1-2, with D possibly matching TRBD1 (6 bases). Trimming stripped 3 bases from V and 4 bases from J, with 10 bases between. Germline-derived CDR1 and CDR2 are SGDLS and YYNGEE. This CDR3 spans 13 amino acids. CDR3 in DNA: TGTGCCAGCAGCGACCAGGGGACCTATGGCTACACCTTC. Its translation is CASSDQGTYGYTF.

This sequence joins TRBV2 and TRBJ2-2; D perhaps matches TRBD1 (6 bases). The CDR3 loop spans 15 amino acids. Germline CDR1 is SNHLY and CDR2 is FYNNEI. Trimming removed 5 bases at V and 4 bases at J, with 14 bases between. The DNA of the CDR3 is TGTGCCAGCAGTATAAACAGGGTTGGCACCGGGGAGCTGTTTTTT. The encoded protein is CASSINRVGTGELFF. The variable domain in full, with the rest retrieved from reference TRBV2 and TRBJ2-2, is EPEVTQTPSHQVTQMGQEVILRCVPISNHLYFYWYRQILGQKVEFLVSFYNNEISEKSEIFDDQFSVERPDGSNFTLKIRSTKLEDSAMYFCASSINRVGTGELFFGEGSRLTVL.